This entry lists 17 T cell receptor beta chains sequenced from one sample in a study of blood T cells in healthy people across ages. Primed by a sample-barcoded 5' primer and a J-beta primer mix, a second PCR proceeded for roughly 7 to 11 cycles. From the 5' RACE reads, TCRdb called clonotypes with MiXCR, one entry per CDR3 protein. Of about a million distinct CDR3 sequences listed, about two fifths are singletons. Sequencing was performed on blood. The receptors were sampled from a man aged 18 to 30 in good health.

The chain links TRBV10-3 to TRBJ1-6, with D perhaps matching TRBD1 (5 bases). This CDR3 spans 13 amino acids. V lost 6 bases and J 13 bases, leaving 16 bases between the germline ends. CDR1 is ENHRY, CDR2 SYGVKD, per germline. In DNA, the CDR3 is TGTGCCATCAGATTCCAAGGGGATGGCCCCCTCCACTTT. Its protein is CAIRFQGDGPLHF.

The chain combines TRBV6-5 with TRBJ1-1; D is possibly TRBD1 (5 bases). V shed 7 bases and J shed 0 bases, with 9 bases lying between them. The V gene's germline CDR1 is MNHEY and CDR2 SVGAGI. CDR3 length equals 13 residues. CDR3 coding DNA: TGTGCCAGCAAACAGGTCTTGAACACTGAAGCTTTCTTT. Translation: CASKQVLNTEAFF.

The rearrangement links TRBV4-3 to TRBJ2-4; 11 bases agree with TRBD2. The J call may be faulty, since TRBJ2-5 better matches the DNA end. This CDR3 contains 17 residues. The germline CDR1 and CDR2 sequences are LGHNA and YSLEER. CDR3 sequence (DNA): TGCGCCAGCAGCGAGGACATAGCGGGGGGGTTGGAAGAGACCCAGTACTTC. Its translation: CASSEDIAGGLEETQYF.

With regard to this clonotype: This sequence may be a read error, since a much larger clone differs from it by one base. The rearrangement links TRBV10-3 to TRBJ2-1; 7 bases are shared with TRBD2. Germline V gene sequence: CDR1 ENHRY, CDR2 SYGVKD. The CDR3 contains 11 residues. CDR3 DNA: TGTACCACCGGGGAGGGCAATGAGCAGTTCTTC. Amino acid sequence: CTTGEGNEQFF.

J is TRBJ2-5 and V is TRBV20-1; D gene uncertain. Germline V gene lookup returns CDR1 DFQATT and CDR2 SNEGSKA (reference sequence). CDR3 length equals 13 residues. V lost 3 bases and J lost 3, with 11 bases in between. In nucleotides, the CDR3 is TGCAGTGCTAGCGGGTCCATGGAAGAGACCCAGTACTTC. This gives the protein CSASGSMEETQYF.

The chain employs TRBV20-1 and TRBJ1-1, with D perhaps matching TRBD1 (5 bases). This CDR3 has 12 residues. The germline V and J ends were trimmed by 6 bases and 6 bases, with 14 bases remaining between them. CDR1 is DFQATT, CDR2 SNEGSKA, per germline (reference sequence). CDR3 amino acids: CSAPPGPSEAFF. In nucleotides, the CDR3 is TGCAGTGCCCCGCCAGGGCCCTCTGAAGCTTTCTTT.

The chain recombines TRBV4-1 with TRBJ1-5; D not resolved. Trimming removed 0 bases from V and 3 bases from J, with 9 bases in between. Looked up from germline, CDR1 is MGHRA and CDR2 is YSYEKL. The CDR3 spans 15 residues. CDR3 nucleotide sequence: TGCGCCAGCAGCCAAGAGAGGGCAGCCAATCAGCCCCAGCATTTT. Translating it yields CASSQERAANQPQHF.

There are a few counts of this clonotype. V usage is TRBV7-2 and J usage is TRBJ2-7, with D perhaps TRBD2 (5 bases). Germline V gene sequence: CDR1 SGHTA, CDR2 FQGNSA. Deletions cut 4 bases from V and 7 bases from J, with 14 bases between. The CDR3 extends over 13 amino acids. The CDR3 DNA follows: TGTGCCAGCAGCTCGACTACGAAGGATGAGCAGTACTTC. Translating gives CASSSTTKDEQYF.

The chain joins TRBV10-3 to TRBJ2-7; 7 bases are a match to TRBD1. The V segment lost 4 bases and the J segment 3 bases; nucleotides outside the gene matches: 6. The CDR3 covers 14 residues. The germline CDR1 and CDR2 sequences are ENHRY and SYGVKD. CDR3 amino acids: CAISVQGPFYEQYF. The CDR3 DNA is TGTGCCATCAGTGTACAGGGGCCCTTCTACGAGCAGTACTTC.

This chain uses TRBV7-9 with TRBJ2-3; tentatively, D is TRBD2 (5 bases). Trimming took 1 base from V and 4 from J, leaving 9 bases between them. This CDR3 region has 14 residues. CDR1 and CDR2 (germline): SEHNR, FQNEAQ (reference sequence). CDR3 protein: CASSLGGDSDTQYF. CDR3 DNA sequence: TGTGCCAGCAGCTTAGGGGGAGACTCAGATACGCAGTATTTT.

This clonotype turned up a few times. The V call is TRBV20-1, the J call TRBJ1-2; 7 bases line up with TRBD1. Germline lookup yields CDR1 DFQATT and CDR2 SNEGSKA (reference sequence). The trim removed 0 bases at V and 8 bases at J, leaving 6 bases unmatched. This CDR3 spans 13 amino acids. DNA of the CDR3: TGCAGTGCTAGAGATCCGAGGGGGCAGGGCTACACCTTC. Its translation: CSARDPRGQGYTF.

This clonotype was found many times. V gene TRBV29-1 combines with J gene TRBJ2-3; D is possibly TRBD2 (5 bases). The CDR3 is made up of 14 amino acids. Germline V gene data show CDR1 as SQVTM and CDR2 as ANQGSEA. The V end lost 4 bases, the J end lost 0 bases, and 11 bases lay between the germline ends. For the CDR3, the DNA is TGCAGCGTTGTTTCCGGGATGAGCACAGATACGCAGTATTTT. The encoded protein is CSVVSGMSTDTQYF.

This chain links TRBV12-3 or TRBV12-4 with TRBJ1-1, with 8 bases lining up with TRBD1. The CDR3 contains 16 residues. After removal of 5 bases from V and 2 bases from J, the junction contained 10 bases not matched to a gene. This chain's CDR3 is CASSARQGNHNTEAFF. The CDR3 DNA reads TGTGCCAGCAGTGCCCGACAGGGGAATCATAACACTGAAGCTTTCTTT.

The J gene is TRBJ1-2, the V gene TRBV6-6; 7 positions agree with TRBD1. CDR1 is MNHNY and CDR2 is SVGAGI in the germline V gene (reference sequence). This CDR3 has 17 residues. V gave up 5 bases and J gave up 2 bases; unmatched junction bases: 14. The CDR3 nucleotides read TGTGCCAGCAGTCAAATTCGACAGGGAAGGGTAAACTATGGCTACACCTTC. It specifies CASSQIRQGRVNYGYTF.

The genes are TRBV6-6 and TRBJ1-5, with D tentatively TRBD1 (5 bases). From germline, CDR1 is MNHNY and CDR2 SVGAGI (reference sequence). The CDR3 has 15 residues. The germline V and J ends were trimmed by 7 bases and 4 bases, with 17 bases remaining between them. The CDR3 region has the DNA TGTGCCAGCACCCCCCGCGGCGACAGAAATCAGCCCCAGCATTTT. It yields the protein CASTPRGDRNQPQHF.

The sample holds a few counts of this clonotype. CDR3 coding DNA: TGTGCCAGCAGCTTAGGTGGACCGCTGAACTACGAGCAGTACTTC. It yields the protein CASSLGGPLNYEQYF. This rearrangement joins TRBV7-9 to TRBJ2-7; D remains ambiguous. The CDR3 totals 15 residues. Per germline, CDR1 SEHNR and CDR2 FQNEAQ (reference sequence). The V and J ends lost 1 base and 3 bases respectively, with 13 bases between them.

The chain combines TRBV4-3 with TRBJ2-1, with D possibly matching TRBD2 (6 bases). V lost 0 bases, J lost 4 bases, and 13 bases lay in between. CDR1 LGHNA and CDR2 YSLEER come from the germline V gene. This CDR3 has 16 amino acids. CDR3 protein: CASSQDGGILYNEQFF. The CDR3 bases are TGCGCCAGCAGCCAAGATGGGGGGATCCTTTACAATGAGCAGTTCTTC.